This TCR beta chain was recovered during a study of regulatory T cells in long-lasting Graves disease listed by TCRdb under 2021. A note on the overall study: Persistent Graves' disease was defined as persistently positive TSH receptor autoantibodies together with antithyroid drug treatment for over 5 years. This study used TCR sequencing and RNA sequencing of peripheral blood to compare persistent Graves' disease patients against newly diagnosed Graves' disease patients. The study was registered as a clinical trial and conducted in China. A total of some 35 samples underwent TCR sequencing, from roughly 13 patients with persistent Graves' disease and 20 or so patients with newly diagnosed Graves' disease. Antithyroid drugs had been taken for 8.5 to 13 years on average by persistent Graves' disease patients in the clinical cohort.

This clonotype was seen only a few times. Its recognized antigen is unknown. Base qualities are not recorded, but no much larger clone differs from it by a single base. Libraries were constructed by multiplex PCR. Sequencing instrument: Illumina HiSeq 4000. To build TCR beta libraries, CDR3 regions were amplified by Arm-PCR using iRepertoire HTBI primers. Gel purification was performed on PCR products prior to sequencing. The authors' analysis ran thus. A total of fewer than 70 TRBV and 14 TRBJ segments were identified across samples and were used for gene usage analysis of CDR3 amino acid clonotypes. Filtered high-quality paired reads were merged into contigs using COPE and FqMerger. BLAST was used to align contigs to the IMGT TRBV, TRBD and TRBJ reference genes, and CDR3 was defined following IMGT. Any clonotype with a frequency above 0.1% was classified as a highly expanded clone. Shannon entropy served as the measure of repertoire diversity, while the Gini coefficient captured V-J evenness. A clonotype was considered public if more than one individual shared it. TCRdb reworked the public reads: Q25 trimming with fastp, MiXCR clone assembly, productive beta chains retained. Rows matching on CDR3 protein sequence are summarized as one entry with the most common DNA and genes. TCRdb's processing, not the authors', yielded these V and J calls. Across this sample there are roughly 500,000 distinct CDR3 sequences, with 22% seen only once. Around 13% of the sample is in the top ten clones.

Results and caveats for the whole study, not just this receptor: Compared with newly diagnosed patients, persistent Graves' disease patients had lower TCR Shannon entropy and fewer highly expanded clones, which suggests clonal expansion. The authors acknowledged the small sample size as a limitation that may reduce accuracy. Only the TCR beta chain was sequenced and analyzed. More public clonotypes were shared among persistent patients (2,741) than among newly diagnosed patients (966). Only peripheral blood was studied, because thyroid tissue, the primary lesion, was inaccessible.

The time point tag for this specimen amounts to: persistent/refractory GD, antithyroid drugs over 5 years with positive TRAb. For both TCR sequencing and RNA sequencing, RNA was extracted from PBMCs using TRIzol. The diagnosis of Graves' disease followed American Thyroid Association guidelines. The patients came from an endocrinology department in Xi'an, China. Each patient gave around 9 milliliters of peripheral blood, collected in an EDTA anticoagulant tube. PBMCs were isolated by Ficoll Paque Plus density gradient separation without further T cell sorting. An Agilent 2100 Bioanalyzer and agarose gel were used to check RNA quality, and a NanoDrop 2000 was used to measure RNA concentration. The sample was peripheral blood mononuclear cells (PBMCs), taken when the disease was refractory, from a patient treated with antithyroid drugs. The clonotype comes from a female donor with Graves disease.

The DNA sequence is given as TGCAGTGCCAGGAAATTGTGGAATGAGCAGTTCTTC. This encodes CSARKLWNEQFF. The rearranged segments are TRBV20-1 and TRBJ2-1, with no confident D gene call. CDR1 and CDR2, per the germline V gene (reference sequence), are DFQATT and SNEGSKA. Counted from cysteine to phenylalanine, this CDR3 has 12 amino acids. The kept DNA is CDR3 alone, 36 bases in frame from the first base. Trimming removed 6 bases from V and 7 bases from J, leaving 13 bases between the germline ends.